This T cell receptor beta chain appears in the sequencing data of a study of radiation and T cells in renal cell carcinoma. Germline loops: CDR1 MNHNS, CDR2 SASEGT. V was clipped by 9 bases and J by 6 bases; unmatched bases: 14. This CDR3 has 15 residues. Time point denoted: blood 4 weeks post-SBRT, at nephrectomy. As to treatment: 15 Gy SBRT to primary tumor, nephrectomy 4 weeks later. Method: immunoSEQ multiplex PCR; TCRdb's copy keeps in-frame clones and lacks some. The sample includes around 140,000 clones, 86% of them seen just once. The sequences come from blood, collected from a patient whose treatment included radiotherapy and nephrectomy. The V gene is TRBV6-1, the J gene TRBJ2-1, with TRBD2 identical over 7 bases. This clonotype originated in a woman between 45 and 60 years old with renal cell carcinoma. The CDR3 nucleotides are TGTGCCAGTAAGTCAGCGGGGCCAAACGCCAATGAGCAGTTCTTC. Amino acid sequence: CASKSAGPNANEQFF.